One and the same sample provided the 9 T cell receptor beta chains below, sequenced in a study of tumor and adjacent non-tumor tissue in lung cancer. The library came from three nested PCR rounds adapted from ARM-PCR protocols. TCRdb used MiXCR to reprocess the multiplex PCR reads, holding one entry per CDR3 protein. This table holds over 100,000 distinct CDR3 sequences, about 61% found once. No cell sorting was done before RNA was extracted from the tissue. This non-tumor lung sample came from over 3 cm beyond the tumor edge. Material for sequencing was distant non-tumor lung tissue. All receptors derive from a man in his fifties or sixties with non-small cell lung cancer.

With regard to this clonotype: Mismatch with germline at one junction end may stem from a read error. J is TRBJ2-5 and V is TRBV29-1; D is uncertain. Germline V gene sequence: CDR1 SQVTM, CDR2 ANQGSEA. The CDR3 is made up of 13 amino acids. CDR3 sequence: CSVATWGRETQNF. Here the CDR3 DNA reads TGCAGCGTAGCCACATGGGGAAGAGAGACCCAGAACTTC.

This clonotype was seen ten or more times. The rearrangement uses TRBV4-1 and TRBJ2-3; TRBD1 might be the D (6 bases). The CDR3 is 14 residues long. The ends were cut back, 8 bases at V and 1 base at J, with 13 bases in the middle. Germline CDR1 reads MGHRA; CDR2 reads YSYEKL. The DNA of the CDR3 is TGCGCCAGCGCAGAAGAGGGGGGCACAGATACGCAGTATTTT. Translation gives CASAEEGGTDTQYF.

The J gene is TRBJ1-1, the V gene TRBV29-1; D gene uncertain. Germline V gene sequence: CDR1 SQVTM, CDR2 ANQGSEA. The CDR3 extends over 13 amino acids. The CDR3 region has the DNA TGCAGTGTTCCTGGGATAGGGAGCACTGAAGCTTTCTTT. It is translated as CSVPGIGSTEAFF.

As for this clonotype: The CDR3 carries no conserved terminal phenylalanine or tryptophan, so it likely arises from a read error. The genes are TRBV2 and TRBJ1-5; 8 bases fit TRBD2. The J call may be wrong; the DNA end is better matched by TRBJ2-3. CDR3 length equals 13 residues. The germline gives CDR1 SNHLY, CDR2 FYNNEI. CDR3 loop: CASSTGGNQPQYS. The CDR3 DNA sequence: TGTGCCAGCTCCACGGGGGGGAATCAGCCCCAGTATTCT.

Comments on this clonotype: A junction boundary mismatches the germline segment, possibly from a read error. J is TRBJ1-1 and V is TRBV5-1, with 9 bases that match TRBD1. CDR3 length: 16 residues. The germline V gene encodes CDR1 SGHRS and CDR2 YFSETQ. DNA for the CDR3: TGCGCCAGCCGCTTGGCGCTGACAGGGGGTCGAACTGAAGCTTTCTTT. Protein product: CASRLALTGGRTEAFF.

The rearrangement uses TRBV6-5 and TRBJ2-1; tentatively, D is TRBD2 (6 bases). Germline loops: CDR1 MNHEY, CDR2 SVGAGI. The length of the CDR3 is 14 residues. V was cut by 8 bases and J by 4 bases, with 15 bases left in between. CDR3 in DNA: TGTGCCAGCCGAGAACTCCGGGGGTACAATGAGCAGTTCTTC. Translating it yields CASRELRGYNEQFF.

This clonotype was counted many times. The J gene is TRBJ2-3, the V gene TRBV20-1; 10 nucleotides line up with TRBD2. CDR1 DFQATT and CDR2 SNEGSKA come from the germline V gene (reference sequence). The CDR3 is 16 amino acids. Losses at the gene ends were 0 bases for V and 4 bases for J; bases not matched to a gene: 7. CDR3 DNA: TGCAGTGCTAGAGATACAAGCAGCGGGAGGGCAGATACGCAGTATTTT. Amino acid sequence: CSARDTSSGRADTQYF.

As regards this clonotype: With a much larger clone just one base away, this may be a read error. V gene TRBV30 combines with J gene TRBJ2-7; D assignment may be TRBD1 or TRBD2 (5 bases each). The V end was cut by 4 bases, the J end by 3 bases, with 13 bases between. Germline V CDR1 and CDR2: GTSNPN, SVGIG (reference sequence). The CDR3 loop spans 13 amino acids. The CDR3 coding sequence is TGTGCCTGGAACACGGGGCCTAGCTACGAGCAGTACTTC. Protein sequence: CAWNTGPSYEQYF.

The J gene is TRBJ2-1, the V gene TRBV6-6; TRBD2 aligns across 8 bases. V trimming: 4 bases; J trimming: 9 bases; junction bases outside the gene matches: 11. Per germline, CDR1 MNHNY and CDR2 SVGAGI (reference sequence). CDR3 size: 15 residues. The CDR3 is CASSSGTGGASEQFF. The CDR3 DNA sequence: TGTGCCAGCAGTTCCGGCACCGGGGGGGCAAGTGAGCAGTTCTTC.